Below, 18 T cell receptor beta chains from the same sample are listed, as sequenced in a study of T cells in Graves' hyperthyroidism and ophthalmopathy. Amplification of TCR beta CDR3 regions was performed using RNA transcripts as template. Primed by the HTBI set, a first-round RT-PCR was run on the TCR CDR3. A single record per CDR3 protein comes from TCRdb applying MiXCR to the multiplex PCR reads. The repertoire includes under 450,000 distinct CDR3 sequences, less than 20% of them detected once, and around 7% sits in the top ten. The sequenced sample consisted of blood. Receptor source: a woman aged 18-29 years with Graves' hyperthyroidism.

This clonotype came up many times. This rearrangement joins TRBV6-1 to TRBJ2-7; D ambiguous. The CDR3 has 13 amino acids. The germline V and J ends were trimmed by 0 bases and 5 bases, with 8 bases remaining between them. Germline CDR1 is MNHNS and CDR2 is SASEGT. The CDR3: CASSEAWLDEQYF. CDR3 bases: TGTGCCAGCAGTGAAGCGTGGCTCGACGAGCAGTACTTC.

The chain carries TRBV28 and TRBJ2-1, with TRBD2 matching over 13 bases. J was trimmed by 13 bases and V by 6 bases; bases with no gene match: 12. In germline, CDR1 is MDHEN, CDR2 SYDVKM. The CDR3 loop spans 15 amino acids. The CDR3: CASSPGLAGAWDQFF. The CDR3 DNA is TGTGCCAGCAGCCCCGGACTAGCGGGAGCTTGGGACCAGTTCTTC.

In this sample, this clonotype turned up a few times. CDR3: CASSGLAGGRETQYF. CDR3 DNA sequence: TGTGCCAGCAGTGGACTAGCGGGGGGGCGAGAGACCCAGTACTTC. The chain uses TRBV6-1 and TRBJ2-5, with 14 positions matching TRBD2. From germline, CDR1 is MNHNS and CDR2 SASEGT. The CDR3 covers 15 residues. J lost 4 bases, V lost 4 bases, and 2 bases had no gene match.

In this sample, this clonotype turned up many times. This rearrangement joins TRBV12-3 or TRBV12-4 to TRBJ2-7; 12 bases agree with TRBD1. V was clipped by 4 bases and J by 7 bases; unmatched bases: 5. The CDR3 contains 14 residues. In nucleotides, the CDR3 is TGTGCCAGCAGTTCCAGGGACAGGGGGCATGAGCAGTACTTC. It specifies CASSSRDRGHEQYF.

This clonotype was found many times. This chain connects TRBV6-1 to TRBJ2-1; TRBD2 aligns across 10 bases. The trim removed 7 bases at V and 7 bases at J, leaving 13 bases unmatched. CDR1 is MNHNS and CDR2 is SASEGT in the germline V gene. CDR3 length: 16 residues. CDR3 bases: TGTGCCAGCACCTCCCCCAGCGGGGGGGCGGGTAATGAGCAGTTCTTC. Translated: CASTSPSGGAGNEQFF.

This clonotype was found many times. V and J are TRBV11-2 and TRBJ2-5, with TRBD2 as a possible D gene (5 bases). This CDR3 region has 15 residues. CDR1 and CDR2 (germline): SGHAT, FQNNGV. Trimming shortened V by 1 base and J by 0 bases, and 9 bases separated the two germline ends. CDR3: CASSLVGRYQETQYF. Written as DNA, the CDR3 is TGTGCCAGCAGCTTAGTAGGGAGATACCAAGAGACCCAGTACTTC.

The table lists this clonotype with many counts. This chain links TRBV6-1 with TRBJ2-1, with no clear D. Deletions cut 10 bases from V and 0 bases from J, with 10 bases between. This CDR3 contains 13 residues. The V gene's germline CDR1 is MNHNS and CDR2 SASEGT. The CDR3 DNA follows: TGTGCCACCCGGAATTCCTCCTACAATGAGCAGTTCTTC. It encodes CATRNSSYNEQFF.

This clonotype was observed at least ten times. The genes are TRBV2 and TRBJ2-5, with 7 bases matching TRBD2. The V gene's germline CDR1 is SNHLY and CDR2 FYNNEI. This CDR3 has 14 amino acids. V lost 8 bases to trimming and J lost 5 bases; unmatched junction nucleotides: 11. The CDR3, as DNA: TGTGCCAGCCACGTTGAAAGCGGGACGGAGACCCAGTACTTC. It translates to CASHVESGTETQYF.

This clonotype was detected ten times or more. The chain uses TRBV11-2 and TRBJ2-3, with TRBD2 matching 7 bases. This CDR3 comprises 15 residues. V lost 5 bases to trimming and J lost 5 bases; unmatched junction nucleotides: 10. Germline CDR1 reads SGHAT; CDR2 reads FQNNGV. CDR3 DNA sequence: TGTGCCAGCAGCCAAGGCGGGAGTCGGAAAGATACGCAGTATTTT. This encodes CASSQGGSRKDTQYF.

At least ten counts were recorded for this clonotype. The V and J genes are TRBV12-3 or TRBV12-4 and TRBJ1-2, with 9 bases matching TRBD1. The CDR3 runs to 18 residues. The V gene end was trimmed by 6 bases and the J gene end by 8 bases; junction bases not matched to a gene: 22. DNA of the CDR3: TGTGCCAGCAGCACAACGGACAGGGGAGGGCACCTAGATTGCGGCTACACCTTC. This codes for CASSTTDRGGHLDCGYTF.

This clonotype was recorded many times. In DNA, the CDR3 is TGTGCCAGCAGATTTCGACAAGGCCATCAGCCCCAGCATTTT. Translating it yields CASRFRQGHQPQHF. J is TRBJ1-5 and V is TRBV12-3 or TRBV12-4, with unresolved D. The CDR3 has 14 residues. V was trimmed by 6 bases and J by 5 bases, leaving 14 bases between them.

In its sample, this clonotype was seen many times. The J gene is TRBJ2-1, the V gene TRBV2; 11 nucleotides match TRBD2. The CDR3 spans 14 residues. Germline trimming cut 5 bases from V and 8 bases from J; bases unmatched to any gene: 5. CDR1 and CDR2 from the germline V gene are SNHLY and FYNNEI. The CDR3, as DNA: TGTGCCAGCAGTACTAGCGGGAGTTTCGATGAGCAGTTCTTC. This translates into CASSTSGSFDEQFF.

In this sample, this clonotype turned up many times. The chain links TRBV3-1 to TRBJ2-5, with TRBD2 matching over 8 bases. From germline, CDR1 is LGHDT and CDR2 YNNKEL (reference sequence). Trimming cost V 4 bases and J 2 bases; bases outside gene matches: 6. CDR3 length: 15 residues. The DNA for the CDR3 is TGTGCCAGCAGCCCCGGGACTAGGAGACAAGAGACCCAGTACTTC. It encodes CASSPGTRRQETQYF.

This clonotype was recorded at least ten times. The gene calls are TRBV19 and TRBJ1-5; TRBD1 aligns across 8 bases. Trimming removed 0 bases from V and 2 bases from J; junction bases left unmatched: 3. This CDR3 has 16 amino acids. CDR1 is LNHDA and CDR2 is SQIVND in the germline V gene (reference sequence). CDR3 residues: CASSIDEGQGNQPQHF. The DNA for the CDR3 is TGTGCCAGTAGTATAGATGAGGGACAGGGCAATCAGCCCCAGCATTTT. Complete variable domain (other parts from reference TRBV19 and TRBJ1-5): DGGITQSPKYLFRKEGQNVTLSCEQNLNHDAMYWYRQDPGQGLRLIYYSQIVNDFQKGDIAEGYSVSREKKESFPLTVTSAQKNPTAFYLCASSIDEGQGNQPQHFGDGTRLSIL.

In nucleotides, the CDR3 is TGCAGTGCTAGAGCAGTCAGGGTGTTGGAGGAGGAAGATGAGCAGTTCTTC. As protein: CSARAVRVLEEEDEQFF. The chain recombines TRBV20-1 with TRBJ2-1; perhaps D is TRBD1 or TRBD2 (5 bases each). The CDR3 sequence is 17 residues long. Germline assignment: CDR1 DFQATT and CDR2 SNEGSKA (reference sequence). Trimming removed 1 base at V and 8 bases at J, with 24 bases between.

This clonotype was seen at least ten times. V usage is TRBV27 and J usage is TRBJ2-7, with D uncertain. Germline lookup yields CDR1 MNHEY and CDR2 SMNVEV (reference sequence). CDR3 length equals 14 residues. V lost 6 bases to trimming and J lost 5 bases, with 17 bases between them. This chain's CDR3 is CASSSTPLVHEQYF. CDR3 nucleotides: TGTGCCAGCAGCTCGACCCCCCTTGTCCACGAGCAGTACTTC.

The chain recombines TRBV6-1 with TRBJ1-4; D is ambiguous. The CDR3 length is 12 residues. The ends were cut back, 11 bases at V and 3 bases at J, with 10 bases in the middle. Germline values: CDR1 MNHNS, CDR2 SASEGT. CDR3 loop: CAAGRANEKLFF. The DNA for the CDR3 is TGTGCCGCCGGACGGGCTAATGAAAAACTGTTTTTT.

The rearrangement links TRBV27 to TRBJ2-3, with TRBD2 matching over 12 bases. V was clipped by 6 bases and J by 2 bases; unmatched bases: 18. CDR3 size: 20 residues. Germline V gene lookup returns CDR1 MNHEY and CDR2 SMNVEV (reference sequence). The CDR3 region is CASRSPTLAGGQPHTDTQYF. CDR3 nucleotide sequence: TGTGCCAGCAGATCTCCTACTCTAGCGGGGGGGCAACCACACACAGATACGCAGTATTTT.